What follows are 23 T cell receptor beta chains derived from one specimen sequenced in a study of T cells in localized non-small cell lung cancer. TCRdb's copy holds only in-frame clones and misses some; the assay was immunoSEQ multiplex PCR. The table records 50,000 to 60,000 clones, around 80% of them present only once. Here the sequenced sample was PBMCs, taken before any cancer treatment. These receptors came from a woman aged 35-70 years with stage II lung adenocarcinoma.

This clone was recorded once. V and J are TRBV20-1 and TRBJ2-3; D is uncertain. Trimming removed 6 bases at V and 5 bases at J, with 9 bases between. The CDR3 is 11 amino acids. The V gene's germline CDR1 is DFQATT and CDR2 SNEGSKA (reference sequence). The DNA for the CDR3 is TGCAGTGCGTGGTCTGGAGATACGCAGTATTTT. It codes for CSAWSGDTQYF.

The chain has TRBV19 and TRBJ1-2; D perhaps matches TRBD1 (5 bases). V was pared by 7 bases and J by 0 bases, with 12 bases between. CDR1 and CDR2 (germline): LNHDA, SQIVND (reference sequence). CDR3 length equals 14 residues. CDR3 DNA sequence: TGTGCCAGTACGGTCACAGGAACTAACTATGGCTACACCTTC. Translated, it gives CASTVTGTNYGYTF.

The chain uses TRBV4-3 and TRBJ2-1; the match to TRBD1 covers 9 bases. The germline V gene has CDR1 LGHNA and CDR2 YSLEER. CDR3 length equals 16 residues. V shed 1 base, J shed 6 bases, and the junction held 7 bases outside the gene matches. CDR3 DNA: TGCGCCAGCAGCCAAGGCGGGACAGGGATGTTCAATGAGCAGTTCTTC. The encoded protein is CASSQGGTGMFNEQFF.

This sequence joins TRBV15 and TRBJ2-2; D might be TRBD1 or TRBD2, each matching 6 bases. This CDR3 is built from 13 residues. Trimming removed 8 bases at V and 7 bases at J, with 14 bases between. Germline V gene data show CDR1 as LNHNV and CDR2 as YYDKDF (reference sequence). In nucleotides, the CDR3 is TGTGCCACCTACCCCGGGGGCGGCGGGGAGCTGTTTTTT. It yields the protein CATYPGGGGELFF.

V gene TRBV19 combines with J gene TRBJ1-5; the match to TRBD1 covers 7 bases. The junction had 2 bases not matched to a gene; V was cut back by 6 bases and J by 3 bases. CDR1 LNHDA and CDR2 SQIVND come from the germline V gene (reference sequence). The CDR3 runs 13 residues. The CDR3 bases are TGTGCCAGTAGGGGACAGAACAATCAGCCCCAGCATTTT. It translates to CASRGQNNQPQHF.

This rearrangement joins TRBV29-1 to TRBJ2-3; D is ambiguous. V lost 0 bases and J 3 bases, leaving 7 bases between the germline ends. Germline lookup yields CDR1 SQVTM and CDR2 ANQGSEA. The CDR3 contains 13 residues. As DNA, the CDR3 is TGCAGCGTTGAAGACCCCTGGACAGATACGCAGTATTTT. Its protein product is CSVEDPWTDTQYF.

V is TRBV6-6 and J is TRBJ2-7; the D gene is possibly TRBD2 (5 bases). CDR3 length: 15 amino acids. The germline gives CDR1 MNHNY, CDR2 SVGAGI (reference sequence). Trimming cost V 6 bases and J 5 bases, with 20 bases left between them. The CDR3 DNA sequence: TGTGCCAGCAGAGAGAGGGAGAATCCATTTAACGAGCAGTACTTC. The encoded protein is CASRERENPFNEQYF.

The genes are TRBV10-3 and TRBJ1-6; no reliable D call. The V end was cut by 9 bases, the J end by 3 bases, with 12 bases between. CDR3 length: 14 amino acids. Germline CDR1 ENHRY, CDR2 SYGVKD. The CDR3 spells CAMSAGNYNSPLHF. CDR3 nucleotide sequence: TGTGCCATGAGCGCGGGTAACTATAATTCACCCCTCCACTTT.

The chain joins TRBV19 to TRBJ2-6; D is ambiguous. Trimming left V 6 bases short and J 2 bases short, with 11 bases between. The CDR3 extends over 15 amino acids. Germline CDR1 and CDR2: LNHDA and SQIVND (reference sequence). This CDR3 reads CASRPEYAGANVLTF. The CDR3 DNA sequence: TGTGCCAGTAGACCCGAGTACGCTGGGGCCAACGTCCTGACTTTC.

The V gene is TRBV6-6, the J gene TRBJ2-5; 11 bases are a match to TRBD2. Per germline, CDR1 MNHNY and CDR2 SVGAGI (reference sequence). V trimming: 5 bases; J trimming: 5 bases; junction bases outside the gene matches: 4. The CDR3 covers 14 residues. CDR3 loop: CASSETSGVETQYF. The CDR3 DNA follows: TGTGCCAGCAGTGAGACTAGCGGGGTGGAGACCCAGTACTTC.

The chain employs TRBV28 and TRBJ2-3, with D maybe TRBD2 (7 bases). Germline V gene lookup returns CDR1 MDHEN and CDR2 SYDVKM. The V and J ends lost 6 bases and 0 bases respectively, with 10 bases between them. The CDR3 is 14 amino acids. The CDR3 DNA is TGTGCCAGCAGAGAGGGGGGGAGCACAGATACGCAGTATTTT. Translated, it gives CASREGGSTDTQYF.

The V gene is TRBV11-1, the J gene TRBJ1-1, with D tentatively TRBD1 (5 bases). V was cut by 5 bases and J by 6 bases, with 7 bases left in between. The CDR3 has 11 residues. CDR1 is SGHAT, CDR2 FQDESV, per germline (reference sequence). CDR3 bases: TGTGCCAGCAGCGGGGCCCCTGAAGCTTTCTTT. Protein product: CASSGAPEAFF.

The table lists this clone with a count of one. This chain uses TRBV14 with TRBJ1-2, with D tentatively TRBD1 (5 bases). Germline assignment: CDR1 SGHDN and CDR2 FVKESK. V was pared by 0 bases and J by 4 bases, with 9 bases between. The CDR3 length is 14 residues. CDR3 bases: TGTGCCAGCAGCCAAGATCTGACAGCCTATGGCTACACCTTC. It translates to CASSQDLTAYGYTF.

This chain connects TRBV27 to TRBJ2-2; tentative D call: TRBD1 (6 bases). This CDR3 region has 16 residues. Trimming removed 0 bases from V and 2 bases from J, with 10 bases in between. The germline CDR1 and CDR2 sequences are MNHEY and SMNVEV (reference sequence). This CDR3 is CASSLSPGTNTGELFF. The CDR3 DNA follows: TGTGCCAGCAGTTTATCACCAGGGACAAACACCGGGGAGCTGTTTTTT.

The rearrangement links TRBV4-3 to TRBJ1-2, with TRBD1 as a possible D gene (5 bases). CDR3 length: 16 residues. Trimming shortened V by 5 bases and J by 7 bases, and 23 bases separated the two germline ends. Per the germline V gene, CDR1 is LGHNA and CDR2 is YSLEER. The CDR3: CASSSWGTGSLFGYTF. In nucleotides, the CDR3 is TGCGCCAGCAGCTCCTGGGGGACCGGGAGCCTCTTTGGCTACACCTTC.

The gene calls are TRBV4-3 and TRBJ1-3, with D uncertain. This CDR3 region has 16 residues. Trimming stripped 1 base from V and 1 base from J, with 11 bases between. Per the germline V gene, CDR1 is LGHNA and CDR2 is YSLEER. CDR3 bases: TGCGCCAGCAGCCAAGCGTGGGGTATATCTGGAAACACCATATATTTT. It codes for CASSQAWGISGNTIYF.

The chain joins TRBV18 to TRBJ1-2; the D gene is possibly TRBD1 (5 bases). The V end lost 2 bases, the J end lost 6 bases, and 10 bases lay between the germline ends. The germline gives CDR1 KGHSH, CDR2 LQKENI. The CDR3 sequence is 13 residues long. The CDR3 reads CASSPRGSDGYTF. For the CDR3, the DNA is TGTGCCAGCTCACCAAGGGGTAGTGATGGCTACACCTTC.

This clone rates as medium-sized. The chain links TRBV7-9 to TRBJ1-4, with D unclear. In germline, CDR1 is SEHNR, CDR2 FQNEAQ (reference sequence). The CDR3 spans 12 residues. The V and J ends lost 5 bases and 10 bases respectively, with 11 bases between them. CDR3 sequence reads: CASSEAGVKLFF. Written as DNA, the CDR3 is TGTGCCAGCAGCGAGGCTGGGGTAAAACTGTTTTTT.

This rearrangement joins TRBV19 to TRBJ2-1, with D possibly being TRBD2 (7 bases). V dropped 7 bases and J dropped 7 bases, with 23 bases sitting between them. The germline V gene encodes CDR1 LNHDA and CDR2 SQIVND (reference sequence). CDR3 length equals 16 residues. The CDR3: CASTPFAGADWNEQFF. The CDR3 coding sequence is TGTGCCAGTACTCCCTTCGCGGGGGCCGATTGGAATGAGCAGTTCTTC.

This clone was seen only once. The V and J genes are TRBV13 and TRBJ2-7; no firm D call. CDR1 and CDR2 from the germline V gene are PRHDT and FYEKMQ (reference sequence). The CDR3 has 10 amino acids. V was trimmed by 4 bases and J by 2 bases, leaving 0 bases between them. CDR3 coding DNA: TGTGCCAGCAGCTCCTACGAGCAGTACTTC. Translation: CASSSYEQYF.

This chain uses TRBV15 with TRBJ1-4, with 7 bases matching TRBD1. Trimming at V came to 5 bases and at J to 2 bases, leaving 8 bases not matched to a gene. This CDR3 spans 16 amino acids. Germline CDR1 and CDR2: LNHNV and YYDKDF (reference sequence). CDR3 nucleotides: TGTGCCACCAGCGTGCTAACAGGGGTTACTAATGAAAAACTGTTTTTT. Protein product: CATSVLTGVTNEKLFF. Full variable domain (rest looked up from reference TRBV15 and TRBJ1-4): DAMVIQNPRYQVTQFGKPVTLSCSQTLNHNVMYWYQQKSSQAPKLLFHYYDKDFNNEADTPDNFQSRRPNTSFCFLDIRSPGLGDTAMYLCATSVLTGVTNEKLFFGSGTQLSVL.

CDR3 sequence reads: CASSQDRTGGTDTQYF. CDR3 DNA sequence: TGTGCCAGCAGCCAAGATCGGACGGGGGGCACAGATACGCAGTATTTT. The V call is TRBV4-2, the J call TRBJ2-3; D possibly corresponds to TRBD2 (6 bases). CDR3 size: 16 residues. CDR1 and CDR2 from the germline V gene are LGHNA and YNFKEQ. The germline V and J ends were trimmed by 0 bases and 1 base, with 11 bases remaining between them.

The chain has TRBV18 and TRBJ2-1, with TRBD1 matching 7 bases. Germline loops: CDR1 KGHSH, CDR2 LQKENI. V dropped 5 bases and J dropped 0; count of bases not matched to a gene: 4. This CDR3 has 15 residues. The CDR3 coding sequence is TGTGCCAGCTCAACAAACAGGGGCTCCTACAATGAGCAGTTCTTC. Its translation: CASSTNRGSYNEQFF.